The 5 T cell receptor beta chains listed next were all sequenced from one sample in a study of spatial heterogeneity in lung cancer (dated by TCRdb to the late 2010s). What the study reported, not specific to this receptor: The tumor nonsynonymous mutation count correlated with the number of expanded intratumoral alpha and beta TCRs.

Libraries were built with 5' RACE. TCRdb shows the sequencer as NextSeq 500. TCRdb reprocessing: public reads trimmed at Q25 with fastp, clones called with MiXCR, in-frame beta chains kept. A single entry per CDR3 protein holds the most common genes and DNA from its merged rows. Counted in this sample were 14,000 or so distinct CDR3 sequences; over 3.5% of them appeared once. The ten largest clones capture roughly 18% of the sample. Their specific antigens are unknown. The label giving this sample's time point can be read as: sample taken at primary tumor resection. The sequenced sample was lung tumor tissue, obtained at surgery. The receptor set was obtained from a female donor with early-stage non-small cell lung cancer.

This clonotype was counted ten times or more. This beta chain represents an off-target read in a library built for alpha chains; its size is of limited meaning. V usage is TRBV7-2 and J usage is TRBJ1-2, with unresolved D. Germline V CDR1 and CDR2: SGHTA, FQGNSA. Trimming removed 10 bases at V and 2 bases at J, with 14 bases between. The CDR3 sequence is 13 residues long. In DNA form, the CDR3 reads TGTGCCACCCCGGCGGCCTTAAACTATGGCTACACCTTC. As protein: CATPAALNYGYTF.

The sample holds many counts of this clonotype. Since the library was made to target alpha chains, this beta chain is a stray read and its abundance is not meaningful. The V call is TRBV11-1, the J call TRBJ1-1; 7 nucleotides line up with TRBD1. The CDR3 has 14 residues. Unmatched junction bases numbered 5, after V lost 3 bases and J lost 4 bases. Germline lookup yields CDR1 SGHAT and CDR2 FQDESV (reference sequence). The chain's CDR3 is CASSFGTVGTEAFF. CDR3 coding DNA: TGTGCCAGCAGCTTCGGGACAGTCGGCACTGAAGCTTTCTTT.

This clonotype showed up many times. Little can be read into the size of this beta chain, an off-target read in a library designed for alpha chains. The chain combines TRBV20-1 with TRBJ1-2; a weak D match, TRBD1 (5 bases). V shed 0 bases and J shed 9 bases, with 14 bases lying between them. Germline V gene data show CDR1 as DFQATT and CDR2 as SNEGSKA (reference sequence). The CDR3 sequence is 13 residues long. CDR3 coding DNA: TGCAGTGCTAGAGATCTTCTCAGGGTCAGCTACACCTTC. This codes for CSARDLLRVSYTF.

This clonotype was detected many times. For a library built for alpha chains, this beta chain is a stray read; little rests on its size. J is TRBJ1-1 and V is TRBV15; 7 bases are a match to TRBD1. Trimming cost V 0 bases and J 0 bases; bases outside gene matches: 19. Per the germline V gene, CDR1 is LNHNV and CDR2 is YYDKDF (reference sequence). This CDR3 is built from 21 residues. CDR3 nucleotides: TGTGCCACCAGCAGAGATTGGAAGGGACAGCCTCTCGGTCCCTTGAACACTGAAGCTTTCTTT. It is translated as CATSRDWKGQPLGPLNTEAFF.

This clonotype is judged medium-sized. This beta chain is off target for a library built for alpha chains, so its abundance means little. The chain carries TRBV6-1 and TRBJ2-1; TRBD1 agrees at 10 bases. In germline, CDR1 is MNHNS, CDR2 SASEGT. This CDR3 is built from 15 residues. The V gene end was trimmed by 1 base and the J gene end by 7 bases; junction bases not matched to a gene: 4. The CDR3 sequence: CASSEGTGGMNEQFF. CDR3 coding DNA: TGTGCCAGCAGTGAAGGGACAGGGGGAATGAATGAGCAGTTCTTC.